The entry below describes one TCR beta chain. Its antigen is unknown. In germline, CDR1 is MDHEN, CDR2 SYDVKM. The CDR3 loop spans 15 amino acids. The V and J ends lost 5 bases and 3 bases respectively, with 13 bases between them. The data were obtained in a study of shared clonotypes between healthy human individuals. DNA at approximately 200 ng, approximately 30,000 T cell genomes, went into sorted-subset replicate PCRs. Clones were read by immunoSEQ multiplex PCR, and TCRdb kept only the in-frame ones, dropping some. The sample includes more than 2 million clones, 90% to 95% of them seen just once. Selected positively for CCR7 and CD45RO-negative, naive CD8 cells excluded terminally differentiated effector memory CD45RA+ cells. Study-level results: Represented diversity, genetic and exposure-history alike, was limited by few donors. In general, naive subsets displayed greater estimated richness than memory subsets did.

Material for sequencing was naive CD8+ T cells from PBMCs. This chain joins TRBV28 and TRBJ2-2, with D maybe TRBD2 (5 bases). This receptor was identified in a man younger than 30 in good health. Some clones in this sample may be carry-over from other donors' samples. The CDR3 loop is CASSTLEGHTGELFF. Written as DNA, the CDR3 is TGTGCCAGCAGTACCCTCGAGGGCCACACCGGGGAGCTGTTTTTT.